This T cell receptor beta chain was sequenced during a study of cytotoxic CD8 clonotypes in ibrutinib-treated CLL. Background on the study: Within the patient group, approximately 10 were relapsed/refractory and roughly 16 treatment-naive, and 17 were IGHV unmutated. The authors obtained response samples at a median of approximately 12 months of treatment, range 6 to 36. Study findings and constraints: Clonality was elevated at ibrutinib response and had returned toward baseline at progression. Few clonotypes were public, and these shrank or held steady under treatment.

In the case of this clone: Its antigen is not known.

Trimming removed 7 bases at V and 0 bases at J, with 19 bases between. This CDR3 spans 16 amino acids. Germline CDR1 and CDR2: MDHEN and SYDVKM. The data were produced by immunoSEQ multiplex PCR, yet TCRdb's version contains in-frame clones alone and is incomplete. This table holds about 200,000 clones, about three quarters found once. This receptor was taken from a human donor with chronic lymphocytic leukemia. Sample: PBMCs, taken after 12 months of ibrutinib treatment. The chain couples TRBV28 to TRBJ2-7; the D gene could be TRBD1 or TRBD2 (5 bases each). The CDR3 nucleotides read TGTGCCAGCACTTCCCTGGGGGACGCCCGCTCCTACGAGCAGTACTTC. Translating gives CASTSLGDARSYEQYF.